A single sample gave rise to the 9 T cell receptor beta chains below, sequenced in a study of hypomethylating agent response in myelodysplastic syndrome. Sequencing was performed with immunoSEQ multiplex PCR; in TCRdb, only in-frame clones are kept and a portion is missing. The table has 5,500 to 7,500 clones, just under 85% seen once. Material: bone marrow, obtained before or after starting hypomethylating agent treatment for myelodysplastic syndrome (not recorded which). Source of these receptors: a human donor with myelodysplastic syndrome.

CDR3 sequence: CASGGDSQETQYF. CDR3 coding DNA: TGTGCCAGTGGAGGGGACAGCCAAGAGACCCAGTACTTC. The chain joins TRBV2 to TRBJ2-5; TRBD1 might be the D (7 bases). Germline V gene lookup returns CDR1 SNHLY and CDR2 FYNNEI. V was trimmed by 9 bases and J by 1 base, leaving 12 bases between them. The CDR3 runs 13 residues.

In its sample, this clone was seen once. A junction boundary mismatches the germline segment, possibly from a read error. V is TRBV10-3 and J is TRBJ1-6; D is undetermined. This CDR3 has 13 amino acids. The germline V gene has CDR1 ENHRY and CDR2 SYGVKD. The CDR3 loop reads CASSADRMAPLHF. CDR3 in DNA: TGTGCCAGCAGTGCCGATAGAATGGCACCCCTCCACTTT.

V and J are TRBV11-2 and TRBJ2-3; D gene unclear. The CDR3 extends over 13 amino acids. Trimming stripped 0 bases from V and 5 bases from J, with 6 bases between. From germline, CDR1 is SGHAT and CDR2 FQNNGV. CDR3 in amino acids: CASSLEGGDTQYF. CDR3 coding DNA: TGTGCCAGCAGCTTAGAAGGTGGAGATACGCAGTATTTT.

This clone was seen a few times. This rearrangement joins TRBV2 to TRBJ1-2, with 8 bases that match TRBD1. Germline trimming cut 4 bases from V and 4 bases from J; bases unmatched to any gene: 8. There are 15 residues in the CDR3. Germline V gives CDR1 SNHLY, CDR2 FYNNEI. CDR3 nucleotide sequence: TGTGCCAGCAGTGCCCGGGACAGGAGTCCCTATGGCTACACCTTC. Its translation: CASSARDRSPYGYTF. Filled out from reference TRBV2 and TRBJ1-2, the complete variable domain reads EPEVTQTPSHQVTQMGQEVILRCVPISNHLYFYWYRQILGQKVEFLVSFYNNEISEKSEIFDDQFSVERPDGSNFTLKIRSTKLEDSAMYFCASSARDRSPYGYTFGSGTRLTVV.

This chain links TRBV11-3 with TRBJ1-1; D is unclear. The CDR3 extends over 13 amino acids. In germline, CDR1 is SGHNT, CDR2 YENEEA. V was shortened by 6 bases and J by 6 bases, with 14 bases between the two germline ends. CDR3 amino acids: CASSSPRVAEAFF. In DNA form, the CDR3 reads TGTGCCAGCAGTTCTCCAAGAGTGGCTGAAGCTTTCTTT.

Written as DNA, the CDR3 is TGCAGCGCCGGGACAGACTATGAAAAACTGTTTTTT. This translates into CSAGTDYEKLFF. The chain recombines TRBV29-1 with TRBJ1-4; 7 bases line up with TRBD1. The J segment lost 6 bases and the V segment lost 7 bases, leaving 5 bases of the junction unmatched. Germline V CDR1 and CDR2: SQVTM, ANQGSEA. This CDR3 has 12 residues.

The J gene is TRBJ1-4, the V gene TRBV7-8; 11 nucleotides agree with TRBD1. The germline CDR1 and CDR2 sequences are SGHVS and FQNEAQ. The CDR3 length is 16 residues. Trimming cost V 1 base and J 8 bases; bases outside gene matches: 6. This chain's CDR3 is CASSLGPGQGVEKLFF. The CDR3 DNA is TGTGCCAGCAGCTTAGGGCCGGGACAGGGGGTCGAAAAACTGTTTTTT.

The chain carries TRBV4-1 and TRBJ2-6; 9 bases map to TRBD2. CDR1 is MGHRA, CDR2 YSYEKL, per germline. V gave up 1 base and J gave up 4 bases; unmatched junction bases: 11. The CDR3 loop spans 19 amino acids. The CDR3 region is CASSQVPGGGAGGANVLTF. The CDR3, as DNA: TGCGCCAGCAGCCAAGTACCTGGCGGGGGGGCGGGAGGGGCCAACGTCCTGACTTTC.

The sample holds a few counts of this clone. This chain uses TRBV10-2 with TRBJ1-2, with D maybe TRBD1 (6 bases). Germline CDR1 WSHSY, CDR2 SAAADI. The CDR3 contains 12 residues. Trimming removed 5 bases from V and 5 bases from J, with 9 bases in between. The CDR3: CASSLQGYGYTF. The CDR3 nucleotides are TGCGCCAGCAGTTTACAGGGTTATGGCTACACCTTC.